Presented here are 19 T cell receptor beta chains from one specimen sequenced in a study of blood T cell repertoires in COVID-19. Generated by immunoSEQ multiplex PCR, the TCRdb table keeps only in-frame clones and is missing some. The data hold 350,000 or so clones, with 85% to 90% observed a single time. Sequences were obtained from PBMCs or T cells enriched from blood (not recorded which). The receptors stem from a woman aged 30 to 39 who had been exposed to COVID-19.

V and J are TRBV30 and TRBJ1-6; a possible D gene is TRBD1 (6 bases). The length of the CDR3 is 18 residues. Germline assignment: CDR1 GTSNPN and CDR2 SVGIG (reference sequence). V was shortened by 2 bases and J by 8 bases, with 25 bases between the two germline ends. The CDR3 DNA sequence: TGTGCCTGGAGTCCATACCGCGAAGTTACAGGGTTTCATTCACCCCTCCACTTT. This encodes CAWSPYREVTGFHSPLHF.

This clone occurred a few times. This chain connects TRBV6-5 to TRBJ2-7, with D possibly TRBD2 on 6 matching bases. The CDR3 totals 16 residues. Germline lookup yields CDR1 MNHEY and CDR2 SVGAGI. Trimming removed 2 bases at V and 0 bases at J, with 14 bases between. The CDR3, as DNA: TGTGCCAGCAGTTACGTCGGAGGGTTGCCCTCCTACGAGCAGTACTTC. It is translated as CASSYVGGLPSYEQYF.

V usage is TRBV5-4 and J usage is TRBJ1-5; D is undetermined. CDR3 length equals 17 residues. V lost 1 base, J lost 3 bases, and 17 bases lay in between. Germline V gene sequence: CDR1 SGHNT, CDR2 YYREEE (reference sequence). The CDR3 region is CASSLSSGIPTNQPQHF. Here the CDR3 DNA reads TGTGCCAGCAGCTTGTCATCGGGTATCCCAACCAATCAGCCCCAGCATTTT.

The chain uses TRBV21-1 and TRBJ1-3; the table's D call, TRBD1, has no DNA check behind it. TRBV21-1 corresponds to a pseudogene. The CDR3 has 14 amino acids. The CDR3 coding sequence is TGTGCCAGCAGCACCCCGACAGCTGGAAACACCATATATTTT. Translated: CASSTPTAGNTIYF.

This rearrangement joins TRBV6-5 to TRBJ1-5; 7 bases line up with TRBD1. J gave up 7 bases and V 6 bases, and 6 bases lay outside the gene matches. Germline V CDR1 and CDR2: MNHEY, SVGAGI. The CDR3 spans 13 residues. The CDR3 DNA follows: TGTGCCAGCAGGAGACAGGGCGGGCAGCCCCAGCATTTT. Translating gives CASRRQGGQPQHF.

This chain connects TRBV6-5 to TRBJ2-1, with a possible D match to TRBD1 (6 bases). CDR1 and CDR2 from the germline V gene are MNHEY and SVGAGI. There are 14 residues in the CDR3. V gave up 0 bases and J gave up 5 bases, with 8 bases separating them. CDR3 nucleotide sequence: TGTGCCAGCAGTTACTCAGGGGACAACAATGAGCAGTTCTTC. Translation: CASSYSGDNNEQFF.

This chain connects TRBV12-3 or TRBV12-4 to TRBJ2-3; D remains unclear. Trimming pared 3 bases from V and 2 bases from J, leaving 6 bases between. This CDR3 has 13 residues. CDR3 region: CASSFQVTDTQYF. The CDR3 DNA is TGTGCCAGCAGTTTTCAGGTCACAGATACGCAGTATTTT.

This sequence joins TRBV19 and TRBJ2-1; 8 bases are a match to TRBD1. J lost 8 bases, V lost 3 bases, and 9 bases had no gene match. CDR3 length equals 15 residues. Germline lookup yields CDR1 LNHDA and CDR2 SQIVND (reference sequence). The CDR3 spells CASSIVQGAGDEQFF. CDR3 DNA: TGTGCCAGTAGTATTGTCCAGGGGGCGGGCGATGAGCAGTTCTTC.

The J gene is TRBJ1-1, the V gene TRBV12-5; D is ambiguous. There are 14 residues in the CDR3. Germline CDR1 reads LGHNT; CDR2 reads FRNRAP. Deletions cut 2 bases from V and 0 bases from J, with 7 bases between. In DNA, the CDR3 is TGTGCTAGTGGTTTGACTAAGATGAACACTGAAGCTTTCTTT. This codes for CASGLTKMNTEAFF.

The chain uses TRBV6-6 and TRBJ1-6, with no clear D. V lost 5 bases and J 12 bases, leaving 14 bases between the germline ends. The V gene's germline CDR1 is MNHNY and CDR2 SVGAGI (reference sequence). There are 13 residues in the CDR3. This chain's CDR3 is CASSTGNDLPLHF. The CDR3 DNA reads TGTGCCAGCAGTACGGGGAACGACCTACCCCTCCACTTT.

V usage is TRBV7-7 and J usage is TRBJ2-1; TRBD1 is a possible D gene (6 bases). The CDR3 sequence is 13 residues long. Germline-derived CDR1 and CDR2 are SSHAT and FNYEAQ (reference sequence). Deletions cut 6 bases from V and 2 bases from J, with 8 bases between. This chain's CDR3 is CASSQGTYNEQFF. The CDR3 DNA sequence: TGTGCCAGCAGTCAGGGGACCTACAATGAGCAGTTCTTC.

The sample holds one count of this clone. The J gene is TRBJ1-4, the V gene TRBV7-8, with D tentatively TRBD1 (6 bases). The germline CDR1 and CDR2 sequences are SGHVS and FQNEAQ. V was pared by 2 bases and J by 0 bases, with 16 bases between. This CDR3 contains 18 residues. The DNA of the CDR3 is TGTGCCAGCAGCTTATATGCGGCACGGACAGCAACTAATGAAAAACTGTTTTTT. Translated, it gives CASSLYAARTATNEKLFF.

V is TRBV9 and J is TRBJ1-3; perhaps TRBD1 as D (6 bases). Germline lookup yields CDR1 SGDLS and CDR2 YYNGEE. The CDR3 covers 17 residues. V lost 4 bases, J lost 0 bases, and 17 bases lay in between. The CDR3 DNA is TGTGCCAGCAGCCCCCAGGACAGAGTCGGCTCTGGAAACACCATATATTTT. Encoded protein: CASSPQDRVGSGNTIYF.

The gene calls are TRBV13 and TRBJ2-1; D not certain. Trimming left V 0 bases short and J 4 bases short, with 10 bases between. The CDR3 contains 15 residues. Looked up from germline, CDR1 is PRHDT and CDR2 is FYEKMQ (reference sequence). CDR3 sequence: CASSLGQALYNEQFF. The DNA for the CDR3 is TGTGCCAGCAGCTTAGGGCAGGCTCTTTACAATGAGCAGTTCTTC.

This clone was recorded a few times. The rearrangement links TRBV27 to TRBJ2-1, with 13 bases fitting TRBD2. Germline V lookup: CDR1 MNHEY, CDR2 SMNVEV (reference sequence). CDR3 size: 18 residues. Trimming cost V 1 base and J 7 bases; bases outside gene matches: 10. The CDR3 reads CASSLLPLTSGRVNEQFF. CDR3 DNA sequence: TGTGCCAGCAGTTTATTGCCCCTAACTAGCGGGAGGGTGAATGAGCAGTTCTTC.

The chain joins TRBV28 to TRBJ1-1; 10 nucleotides line up with TRBD1. CDR1 and CDR2 from the germline V gene are MDHEN and SYDVKM. Trimming took 6 bases from V and 3 from J; bases not matched to a gene: 10. The CDR3 has 16 amino acids. Written as DNA, the CDR3 is TGTGCCAGCAGGTTCCGGGACAGGGGATTTCACACTGAAGCTTTCTTT. This sequence encodes CASRFRDRGFHTEAFF.

This clone appeared a single time. The rearrangement joins TRBV6-1 to TRBJ2-5, with D possibly being TRBD1 (5 bases). CDR1 and CDR2 from the germline V gene are MNHNS and SASEGT. The CDR3 is made up of 15 amino acids. Trimming shortened V by 2 bases and J by 5 bases, and 15 bases separated the two germline ends. The CDR3 loop is CASSEQGRVWETQYF. CDR3 nucleotide sequence: TGTGCCAGCAGTGAACAGGGCAGGGTCTGGGAGACCCAGTACTTC.

The rearrangement links TRBV2 to TRBJ2-3; 8 bases match TRBD2. The CDR3 runs 14 residues. V lost 4 bases to trimming and J lost 7 bases; unmatched junction nucleotides: 7. Per germline, CDR1 SNHLY and CDR2 FYNNEI. In nucleotides, the CDR3 is TGTGCCAGCAGTGGGGCGAGCGGGAGTCATACGCAGTATTTT. This codes for CASSGASGSHTQYF. The variable domain in full, completed from reference TRBV2 and TRBJ2-3, reads EPEVTQTPSHQVTQMGQEVILRCVPISNHLYFYWYRQILGQKVEFLVSFYNNEISEKSEIFDDQFSVERPDGSNFTLKIRSTKLEDSAMYFCASSGASGSHTQYFGPGTRLTVL.

The gene calls are TRBV18 and TRBJ2-7; 7 bases align to TRBD1. The V segment lost 3 bases and the J segment 7 bases; nucleotides outside the gene matches: 12. The CDR3 has 15 amino acids. Looked up from germline, CDR1 is KGHSH and CDR2 is LQKENI. Here the CDR3 reads CASSPFRDSAGEQYF. The CDR3 bases are TGTGCCAGCTCACCTTTCCGGGACAGCGCTGGAGAGCAGTACTTC.